One and the same sample provided the 26 T cell receptor beta chains below, sequenced in a study of blood T cell repertoires in COVID-19. Data came from immunoSEQ multiplex PCR; TCRdb stores just in-frame clones and leaves some out. Counted here are 250,000 or so clones, approximately 90% occurring once; the ten biggest clones make up 0.99%. Sequenced input: peripheral blood. The receptors here all came from a woman aged 40 to 49 who had recovered from COVID-19.

The chain joins TRBV6-5 to TRBJ2-5, with TRBD2 identical over 8 bases. The V and J ends lost 6 bases and 4 bases, in that order; junction bases with no gene match: 4. CDR1 is MNHEY, CDR2 SVGAGI, per germline. This CDR3 is 13 amino acids long. CDR3 coding DNA: TGTGCCAGCAGCCCCGGACTAGCAGAGACCCAGTACTTC. Encoded protein: CASSPGLAETQYF.

This CDR3 is CASSPLGGAGPYNEQFF. The CDR3 DNA sequence: TGTGCCAGCAGCCCCTTGGGGGGAGCGGGACCCTACAATGAGCAGTTCTTC. The chain employs TRBV5-6 and TRBJ2-1; 7 bases line up with TRBD2. J gave up 2 bases and V 4 bases, and 12 bases lay outside the gene matches. This CDR3 comprises 17 residues. Germline-derived CDR1 and CDR2 are SGHDT and YYEEEE.

CDR3: CASSPHTGGGYGYTF. The CDR3 bases are TGTGCCAGCAGCCCACACACAGGGGGAGGATATGGCTACACCTTC. The gene calls are TRBV7-8 and TRBJ1-2; 8 nucleotides match TRBD1. Germline CDR1 reads SGHVS; CDR2 reads FQNEAQ. CDR3 length: 15 amino acids. J gave up 5 bases and V 5 bases, and 10 bases lay outside the gene matches.

The V call is TRBV5-6, the J call TRBJ2-1; 7 nucleotides line up with TRBD2. Trimming took 0 bases from V and 3 from J; bases not matched to a gene: 12. This CDR3 is 18 amino acids long. Looked up from germline, CDR1 is SGHDT and CDR2 is YYEEEE. The CDR3 is CASSLGRWSSGLYNEQFF. The DNA for the CDR3 is TGTGCCAGCAGCTTGGGTCGTTGGTCTAGCGGCCTCTACAATGAGCAGTTCTTC.

The rearrangement uses TRBV6-5 and TRBJ1-5; 8 positions agree with TRBD1. Germline CDR1 is MNHEY and CDR2 is SVGAGI. The length of the CDR3 is 16 residues. With 4 bases clipped from V and 2 bases from J, the junction kept 7 bases outside the gene matches. The CDR3 loop reads CASSSGQGRGNQPQHF. In nucleotides, the CDR3 is TGTGCCAGCAGTTCCGGACAGGGAAGGGGCAATCAGCCCCAGCATTTT.

This clone was seen only a few times. The chain joins TRBV30 to TRBJ1-2; 10 bases line up with TRBD1. The germline V gene encodes CDR1 GTSNPN and CDR2 SVGIG (reference sequence). CDR3 length equals 14 residues. Losses at the gene ends were 3 bases for V and 5 bases for J; bases not matched to a gene: 6. The CDR3 bases are TGTGCCTGGAGCGAAGACAGGGGGCCATATGGCTACACCTTC. Translated: CAWSEDRGPYGYTF.

The chain uses TRBV6-2 or TRBV6-3 and TRBJ2-1; 8 bases map to TRBD2. The ends lost 0 bases at V and 3 bases at J; junction bases unmatched: 4. Germline lookup yields CDR1 MNHEY and CDR2 SVGEGT. The CDR3 runs 16 residues. DNA for the CDR3: TGTGCCAGCAGTTACTCGCTCGGGAGGGACTACAATGAGCAGTTCTTC. Its protein product is CASSYSLGRDYNEQFF.

The rearrangement uses TRBV7-6 and TRBJ2-5, with 9 bases that match TRBD2. Germline V CDR1 and CDR2: SGHVS, FNYEAQ. Losses at the gene ends were 3 bases for V and 2 bases for J; bases not matched to a gene: 7. CDR3 length: 16 amino acids. The CDR3: CASSFGGLAGQETQYF. In nucleotides, the CDR3 is TGTGCCAGCAGCTTTGGGGGGCTAGCGGGGCAAGAGACCCAGTACTTC. Based on the CDR3 plus reference TRBV7-6 and TRBJ2-5, the full variable domain is GAGVSQSPRYKVTKRGQDVALRCDPISGHVSLYWYRQALGQGPEFLTYFNYEAQQDKSGLPNDRFSAERPEGSISTLTIQRTEQRDSAMYRCASSFGGLAGQETQYFGPGTRLLVL.

The CDR3 nucleotides are TGTGCCAGCAGCTTAGCCCTCTACGAGCAGTACTTC. Translating it yields CASSLALYEQYF. The chain has TRBV7-2 and TRBJ2-7; no clear D gene. This CDR3 is 12 amino acids long. The germline V gene has CDR1 SGHTA and CDR2 FQGNSA. The V gene lost 0 bases and the J gene lost 3 bases, with 3 bases spanning the gap.

A single count supports this clone. V is TRBV5-1 and J is TRBJ2-1; D is possibly TRBD2 (6 bases). The CDR3 contains 14 residues. Germline assignment: CDR1 SGHRS and CDR2 YFSETQ. Trimming left V 1 base short and J 6 bases short, with 11 bases between. The CDR3 region has the DNA TGCGCCAGCAGCTTGTCTGGGGGGTTCAATGAGCAGTTCTTC. It is translated as CASSLSGGFNEQFF.

The chain combines TRBV12-3 or TRBV12-4 with TRBJ1-1; weak D call: TRBD1 (6 bases). The CDR3 has 12 residues. The ends were cut back, 8 bases at V and 6 bases at J, with 13 bases in the middle. CDR3 residues: CASPSGGPEAFF. CDR3 coding DNA: TGTGCCAGCCCAAGCGGGGGCCCTGAAGCTTTCTTT.

The chain uses TRBV19 and TRBJ1-2, with 7 bases that match TRBD1. V lost 3 bases to trimming and J lost 8 bases; unmatched junction nucleotides: 0. The V gene's germline CDR1 is LNHDA and CDR2 SQIVND (reference sequence). CDR3 length: 11 residues. CDR3 protein: CASSMGQGYTF. The CDR3 DNA sequence: TGTGCCAGTAGTATGGGACAGGGCTACACCTTC.

The chain is built from TRBV19 and TRBJ2-3; tentatively, D is TRBD2 (5 bases). Germline CDR1 reads LNHDA; CDR2 reads SQIVND (reference sequence). The CDR3 is 17 amino acids. Between the trimmed V and J ends, which lost 1 base and 4 bases, there was a span of 18 bases. CDR3 sequence: CASSIGAGEGFSDTQYF. The CDR3 nucleotides are TGTGCCAGTAGTATAGGGGCAGGTGAGGGCTTTTCAGATACGCAGTATTTT. Together with reference TRBV19 and TRBJ2-3, the CDR3 gives the full variable domain: DGGITQSPKYLFRKEGQNVTLSCEQNLNHDAMYWYRQDPGQGLRLIYYSQIVNDFQKGDIAEGYSVSREKKESFPLTVTSAQKNPTAFYLCASSIGAGEGFSDTQYFGPGTRLTVL.

The chain joins TRBV7-2 to TRBJ2-5, with a weak D call TRBD2 (6 bases). CDR1 is SGHTA and CDR2 is FQGNSA in the germline V gene. There are 14 residues in the CDR3. The V gene lost 5 bases and the J gene lost 5 bases, with 15 bases spanning the gap. This chain's CDR3 is CASSPRGGDETQYF. CDR3 in DNA: TGTGCCAGCAGCCCCCGAGGAGGGGACGAGACCCAGTACTTC. The variable domain in full, completed from reference TRBV7-2 and TRBJ2-5, reads GAGVSQSPSNKVTEKGKDVELRCDPISGHTALYWYRQSLGQGLEFLIYFQGNSAPDKSGLPSDRFSAERTGGSVSTLTIQRTQQEDSAVYLCASSPRGGDETQYFGPGTRLLVL.

A single count supports this clone. The chain links TRBV5-1 to TRBJ2-4; D perhaps matches TRBD1 (6 bases). The CDR3 sequence is 14 residues long. Germline V CDR1 and CDR2: SGHRS, YFSETQ. Trimming cost V 0 bases and J 6 bases, with 10 bases left between them. The CDR3 DNA reads as TGCGCCAGCAGCTTGGGAGTGGGGGCAAACATTCAGTACTTC. Translated: CASSLGVGANIQYF. The full variable domain, its missing parts supplied by reference TRBV5-1 and TRBJ2-4, is KAGVTQTPRYLIKTRGQQVTLSCSPISGHRSVSWYQQTPGQGLQFLFEYFSETQRNKGNFPGRFSGRQFSNSRSEMNVSTLELGDSALYLCASSLGVGANIQYFGAGTRLSVL.

V usage is TRBV6-5 and J usage is TRBJ1-4; D not certain. The CDR3 is 12 amino acids. The V end was cut by 8 bases, the J end by 8 bases, with 12 bases between. Germline assignment: CDR1 MNHEY and CDR2 SVGAGI. DNA for the CDR3: TGTGCCAGCTCCCGGTCGCGGGAAAAACTGTTTTTT. As protein: CASSRSREKLFF.

This clone was counted between two and nine times. The V call is TRBV27, the J call TRBJ1-5; 7 bases agree with TRBD1. Per germline, CDR1 MNHEY and CDR2 SMNVEV (reference sequence). There are 19 residues in the CDR3. The V gene end was trimmed by 5 bases and the J gene end by 2 bases; junction bases not matched to a gene: 18. CDR3 amino acids: CASSTRQGGIWDGNQPQHF. The CDR3 region has the DNA TGTGCCAGCAGTACACGACAGGGCGGCATTTGGGACGGCAATCAGCCCCAGCATTTT.

This chain links TRBV3-1 (or the pseudogene TRBV3-2) with TRBJ1-2; D gene uncertain. V lost 5 bases and J lost 5, with 12 bases in between. CDR1 is LGHDT and CDR2 is YNNKEL in the germline V gene (reference sequence). CDR3 length: 13 amino acids. The CDR3 coding sequence is TGTGCCAGCAGCGGCGGCCAATTGTATGGCTACACCTTC. Its protein product is CASSGGQLYGYTF.

The chain is built from TRBV30 and TRBJ1-1; D gene unclear. Germline V gene data show CDR1 as GTSNPN and CDR2 as SVGIG (reference sequence). V lost 5 bases, J lost 1 base, and 11 bases lay in between. The CDR3 is 13 residues long. CDR3 DNA sequence: TGTGCCTGGGAGTTAAACGGGAACACTGAAGCTTTCTTT. As protein: CAWELNGNTEAFF.

The chain is built from TRBV30 and TRBJ1-2; a weak D match, TRBD1 (5 bases). CDR3 length equals 14 residues. V was pared by 3 bases and J by 0 bases, with 11 bases between. Germline V gene sequence: CDR1 GTSNPN, CDR2 SVGIG (reference sequence). CDR3 region: CAWSSTGTNYGYTF. The CDR3 DNA sequence: TGTGCCTGGAGCTCTACAGGTACTAACTATGGCTACACCTTC.

This chain uses TRBV27 with TRBJ2-1; 9 bases are a match to TRBD1. The CDR3 runs 20 residues. From germline, CDR1 is MNHEY and CDR2 SMNVEV (reference sequence). J lost 9 bases, V lost 7 bases, and 28 bases had no gene match. CDR3 bases: TGTGCCAGCACCTGGCCACCCGGGACAGGGTTCTCCCTATGGTGGTGTGAGCAGTTCTTC. As protein: CASTWPPGTGFSLWWCEQFF.

V is TRBV19 and J is TRBJ1-2, with 7 bases aligning to TRBD1. V was pared by 4 bases and J by 11 bases, with 4 bases of the junction left unmatched. The CDR3 has 11 amino acids. The germline V gene encodes CDR1 LNHDA and CDR2 SQIVND (reference sequence). The CDR3: CASSTHRGYTF. CDR3 coding DNA: TGTGCCAGTAGTACGCACAGGGGTTACACCTTC.

V usage is TRBV4-1 and J usage is TRBJ2-4, with 11 bases lining up with TRBD2. The V and J ends lost 3 bases and 8 bases, in that order; junction bases with no gene match: 9. Germline V gene sequence: CDR1 MGHRA, CDR2 YSYEKL. The length of the CDR3 is 16 residues. The CDR3 DNA reads TGCGCCAGCAGCCACGGGACTAGCGGCCGGGGAGACATTCAGTACTTC. Translation gives CASSHGTSGRGDIQYF.

This sequence joins TRBV24-1 and TRBJ2-5, with D perhaps TRBD2 (7 bases). Between the trimmed V and J ends, which lost 9 bases and 2 bases, there was a span of 15 bases. The CDR3 extends over 14 amino acids. Per germline, CDR1 KGHDR and CDR2 SFDVKD. As DNA, the CDR3 is TGTGCCACCCGAGAGGGGGGGCCGCAAGAGACCCAGTACTTC. It is translated as CATREGGPQETQYF.

V is TRBV6-2 or TRBV6-3 and J is TRBJ2-1; no clear D gene. CDR3 length: 13 amino acids. Trimming shortened V by 7 bases and J by 3 bases, and 10 bases separated the two germline ends. Germline CDR1 reads MNHEY; CDR2 reads SVGEGT. CDR3 nucleotides: TGTGCCAGCACCCCGGGCAGCTACAATGAGCAGTTCTTC. It specifies CASTPGSYNEQFF.

The chain employs TRBV3-1 (or the pseudogene TRBV3-2) and TRBJ2-2; 7 bases are a match to TRBD2. The ends lost 4 bases at V and 4 bases at J; junction bases unmatched: 9. The CDR3 is made up of 16 amino acids. Germline values: CDR1 LGHDT, CDR2 YNNKEL (reference sequence). CDR3 in DNA: TGTGCCAGCAGCCGGAAAGACCCGGGGGGCACCGGGGAGCTGTTTTTT. This codes for CASSRKDPGGTGELFF.